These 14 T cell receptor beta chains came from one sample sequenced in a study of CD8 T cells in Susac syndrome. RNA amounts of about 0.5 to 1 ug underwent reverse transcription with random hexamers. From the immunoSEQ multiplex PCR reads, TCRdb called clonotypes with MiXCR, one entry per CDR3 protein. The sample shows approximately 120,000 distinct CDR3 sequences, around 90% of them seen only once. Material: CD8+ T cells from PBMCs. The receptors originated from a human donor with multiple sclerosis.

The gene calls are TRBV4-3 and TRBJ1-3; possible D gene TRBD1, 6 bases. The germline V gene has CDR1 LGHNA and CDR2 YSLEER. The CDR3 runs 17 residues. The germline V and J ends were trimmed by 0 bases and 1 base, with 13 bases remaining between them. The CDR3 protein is CASSQDGQGWSGNTIYF. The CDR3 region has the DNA TGCGCCAGCAGCCAAGATGGCCAGGGGTGGTCTGGAAACACCATATATTTT.

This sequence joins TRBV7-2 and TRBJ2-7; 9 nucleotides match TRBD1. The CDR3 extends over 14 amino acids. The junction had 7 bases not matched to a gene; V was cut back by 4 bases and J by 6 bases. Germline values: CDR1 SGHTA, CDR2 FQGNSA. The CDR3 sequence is CASSWLGTGSEQYF. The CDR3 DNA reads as TGTGCCAGCAGCTGGCTGGGGACAGGGAGCGAGCAGTACTTC. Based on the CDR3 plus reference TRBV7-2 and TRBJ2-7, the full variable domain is GAGVSQSPSNKVTEKGKDVELRCDPISGHTALYWYRQSLGQGLEFLIYFQGNSAPDKSGLPSDRFSAERTGGSVSTLTIQRTQQEDSAVYLCASSWLGTGSEQYFGPGTRLTVT.

Written as DNA, the CDR3 is TGTGCCAGCAGTTCGACAGGGGGTCTCTACAATGAGCAGTTCTTC. Translating gives CASSSTGGLYNEQFF. The V gene is TRBV12-3 or TRBV12-4, the J gene TRBJ2-1; 9 bases line up with TRBD1. CDR3 length: 15 amino acids. With V trimmed by 4 bases and J by 3 bases, 4 bases remained unmatched.

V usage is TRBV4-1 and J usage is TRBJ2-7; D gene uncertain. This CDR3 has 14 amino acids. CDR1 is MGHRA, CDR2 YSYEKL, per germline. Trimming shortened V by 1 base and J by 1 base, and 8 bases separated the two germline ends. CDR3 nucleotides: TGCGCCAGCAGCCAAGCCAGGTCTTCCTACGAGCAGTACTTC. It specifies CASSQARSSYEQYF.

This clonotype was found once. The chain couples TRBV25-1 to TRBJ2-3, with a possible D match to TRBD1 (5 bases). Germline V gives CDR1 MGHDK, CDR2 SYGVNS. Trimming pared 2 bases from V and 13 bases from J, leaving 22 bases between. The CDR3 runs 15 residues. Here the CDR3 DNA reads TGTGCCAGCAGTGAAGCGTCGTGGGGCATCAGCGACGAGTATTTT. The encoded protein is CASSEASWGISDEYF.

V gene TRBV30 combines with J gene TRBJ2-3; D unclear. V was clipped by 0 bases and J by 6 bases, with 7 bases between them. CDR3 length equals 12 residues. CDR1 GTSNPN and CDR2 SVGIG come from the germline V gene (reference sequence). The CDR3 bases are TGTGCCTGGAGTGTAATATACGATACGCAGTATTTT. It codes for CAWSVIYDTQYF.

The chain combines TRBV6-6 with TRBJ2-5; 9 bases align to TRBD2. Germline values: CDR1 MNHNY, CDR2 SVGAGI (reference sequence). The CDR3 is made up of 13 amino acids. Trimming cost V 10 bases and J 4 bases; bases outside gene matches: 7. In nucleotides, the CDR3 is TGTGCCATCACCCTAGCGGGATCAGAGACCCAGTACTTC. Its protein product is CAITLAGSETQYF.

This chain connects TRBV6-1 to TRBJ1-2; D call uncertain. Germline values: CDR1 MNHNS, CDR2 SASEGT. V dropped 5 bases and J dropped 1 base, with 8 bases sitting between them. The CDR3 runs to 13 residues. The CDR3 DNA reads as TGTGCCAGCAGTCCGGGGATTAACTATGGCTACACCTTC. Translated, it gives CASSPGINYGYTF.

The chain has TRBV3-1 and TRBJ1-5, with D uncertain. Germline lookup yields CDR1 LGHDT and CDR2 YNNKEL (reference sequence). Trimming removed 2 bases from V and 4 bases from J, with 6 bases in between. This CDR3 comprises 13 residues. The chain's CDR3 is CASSQYLNQPQHF. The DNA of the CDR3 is TGTGCCAGCAGCCAATATCTGAATCAGCCCCAGCATTTT.

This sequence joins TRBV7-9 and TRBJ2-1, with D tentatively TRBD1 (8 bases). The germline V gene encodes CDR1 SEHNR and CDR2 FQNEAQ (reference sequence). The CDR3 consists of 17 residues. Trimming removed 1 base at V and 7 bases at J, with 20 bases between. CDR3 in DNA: TGTGCCAGCAGCTTAGTTGGTCCTGGACAGGGAGGGAATGAGCAGTTCTTC. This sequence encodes CASSLVGPGQGGNEQFF. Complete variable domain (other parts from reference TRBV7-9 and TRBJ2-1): DTGVSQNPRHKITKRGQNVTFRCDPISEHNRLYWYRQTLGQGPEFLTYFQNEAQLEKSRLLSDRFSAERPKGSFSTLEIQRTEQGDSAMYLCASSLVGPGQGGNEQFFGPGTRLTVL.

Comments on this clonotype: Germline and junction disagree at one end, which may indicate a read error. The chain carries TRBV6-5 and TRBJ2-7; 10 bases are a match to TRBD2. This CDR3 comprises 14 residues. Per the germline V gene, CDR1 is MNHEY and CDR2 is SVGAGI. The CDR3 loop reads CASSPSGSPYELYF. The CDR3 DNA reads TGTGCCAGCAGCCCTAGCGGGAGTCCCTACGAGCTGTACTTC.

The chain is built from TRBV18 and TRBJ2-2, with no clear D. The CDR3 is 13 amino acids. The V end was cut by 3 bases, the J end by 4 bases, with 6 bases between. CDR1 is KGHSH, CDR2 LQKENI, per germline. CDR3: CASSPEPTGELFF. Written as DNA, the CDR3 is TGTGCCAGCTCACCGGAGCCCACCGGGGAGCTGTTTTTT.

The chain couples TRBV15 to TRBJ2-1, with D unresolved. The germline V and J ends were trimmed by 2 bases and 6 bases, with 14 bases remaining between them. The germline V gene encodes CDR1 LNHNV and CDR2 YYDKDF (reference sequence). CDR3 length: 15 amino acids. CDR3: CATSRPDRPLNEQFF. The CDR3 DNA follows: TGTGCCACCAGCAGACCTGACCGGCCACTCAATGAGCAGTTCTTC.

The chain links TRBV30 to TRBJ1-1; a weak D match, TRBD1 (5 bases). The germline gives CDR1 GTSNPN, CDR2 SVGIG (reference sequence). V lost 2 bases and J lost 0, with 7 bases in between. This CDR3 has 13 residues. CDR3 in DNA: TGTGCCTGGAGTACGACAGTGAACACTGAAGCTTTCTTT. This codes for CAWSTTVNTEAFF. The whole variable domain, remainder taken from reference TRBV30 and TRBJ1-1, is SQTIHQWPATLVQPVGSPLSLECTVEGTSNPNLYWYRQAAGRGLQLLFYSVGIGQISSEVPQNLSASRPQDRQFILSSKKLLLSDSGFYLCAWSTTVNTEAFFGQGTRLTVV.